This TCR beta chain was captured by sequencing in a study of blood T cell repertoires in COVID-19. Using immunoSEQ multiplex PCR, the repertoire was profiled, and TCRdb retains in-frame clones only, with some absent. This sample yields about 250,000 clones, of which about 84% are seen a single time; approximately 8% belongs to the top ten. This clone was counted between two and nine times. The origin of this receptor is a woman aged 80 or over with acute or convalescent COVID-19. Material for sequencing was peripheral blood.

The CDR3 sequence: CASSLVGTGGVNQPQHF. The CDR3 DNA reads TGTGCCAGCAGCTTGGTAGGGACAGGGGGGGTCAATCAGCCCCAGCATTTT. The chain carries TRBV7-2 and TRBJ1-5, with 11 bases that match TRBD1. This CDR3 contains 17 residues. Germline V gives CDR1 SGHTA, CDR2 FQGNSA. Losses at the gene ends were 3 bases for V and 3 bases for J; bases not matched to a gene: 7.